This is a list of T cell receptor beta chains from one sample in a study of T cells after yellow fever vaccination. TCRdb called the 5' RACE reads again in MiXCR, with one record for every CDR3 protein. The repertoire has some 99,000 distinct CDR3 sequences, 5.8% of them found once; the top ten carry 35% to 45%. This specimen was CD8+ T cells sorted from PBMCs, taken 10 days after the yellow fever booster vaccination. The source of these receptors is a man between 18 and 29 years old who received the YFV17D yellow fever vaccine. Each CDR3 is given with its conserved first and last residue. D genes are given only for firm matches. A row's size may be missing; if present it is once, few, many or a size class.

clone_size: many; cdr3_length: 16; j_call: TRBJ2-3; v_call: TRBV7-2; d_call: NA; cdr3_nt: TGTGCCAGCAGCCCGCTTGATGGGCCGTCCCCAGATACGCAGTATTTT; cdr3_aa: CASSPLDGPSPDTQYF
clone_size: many; cdr3_length: 17; j_call: TRBJ2-3; v_call: TRBV5-1; d_call: NA; cdr3_nt: TGCGCCAGCAGCTTGGCCAACGGGGGTGCTAGCACAGATACGCAGTATTTT; cdr3_aa: CASSLANGGASTDTQYF
clone_size: NA; cdr3_length: 11; j_call: TRBJ2-1; v_call: TRBV5-4; d_call: NA; cdr3_nt: TGTGCCAGCAGCCTGCCCGATGAGCAGTTCTTC; cdr3_aa: CASSLPDEQFF
clone_size: many; cdr3_length: 16; j_call: TRBJ2-3; v_call: TRBV7-9; d_call: TRBD2; cdr3_nt: TGTGCCAGCAGCGACGAGACTAGCGGGAGGGGAGATACGCAGTATTTT; cdr3_aa: CASSDETSGRGDTQYF
clone_size: few; cdr3_length: 14; j_call: TRBJ1-1; v_call: TRBV7-3; d_call: NA; cdr3_nt: TGTGCCAGCAGCTCCATGGACAAGAACACTGAAGCTTTCTTT; cdr3_aa: CASSSMDKNTEAFF
clone_size: few; cdr3_length: 17; j_call: TRBJ1-2; v_call: TRBV3-1; d_call: NA; cdr3_nt: TGTGCCAGCAGCCAAGGGGAAAGAGGGCTATGGATCTATGGCTACACCTTC; cdr3_aa: CASSQGERGLWIYGYTF
clone_size: many; cdr3_length: 15; j_call: TRBJ1-1; v_call: TRBV20-1; d_call: TRBD1; cdr3_nt: TGCAGTGCTAGAGATGAACAGGGGATGAACACTGAAGCTTTCTTT; cdr3_aa: CSARDEQGMNTEAFF
clone_size: few; cdr3_length: 15; j_call: TRBJ2-3; v_call: TRBV5-6; d_call: TRBD1; cdr3_nt: TGTGCCAGCAGCTTGGAACAGGGGGGACAAGATACGCAGTATTTT; cdr3_aa: CASSLEQGGQDTQYF
clone_size: many; cdr3_length: 15; j_call: TRBJ2-2; v_call: TRBV6-2/TRBV6-3; d_call: NA; cdr3_nt: TGTGCCAGCAGTTGGGCCAACGCGAACACCGGGGAGCTGTTTTTT; cdr3_aa: CASSWANANTGELFF
clone_size: NA; cdr3_length: 15; j_call: TRBJ2-3; v_call: TRBV28; d_call: TRBD2; cdr3_nt: TGTGCCAGCAGTTTAGCGGGGGGGCACACAGATACGCAGTATTTT; cdr3_aa: CASSLAGGHTDTQYF
clone_size: many; cdr3_length: 16; j_call: TRBJ2-1; v_call: TRBV7-2; d_call: NA; cdr3_nt: TGTGCCAGCAGCTTAGTGGTTGGGGAACTCTACAATGAGCAGTTCTTC; cdr3_aa: CASSLVVGELYNEQFF
clone_size: medium-sized; cdr3_length: 13; j_call: TRBJ1-2; v_call: TRBV27; d_call: NA; cdr3_nt: TGTGCCAGCAGTTTATCTGACGGCTATGGCTACACCTTC; cdr3_aa: CASSLSDGYGYTF
clone_size: NA; cdr3_length: 16; j_call: TRBJ1-4; v_call: TRBV4-3; d_call: TRBD1; cdr3_nt: TGCGCCAGCAGCCGCACGGGACAGAGGGGCCAGGAAAAACTGTTTTTT; cdr3_aa: CASSRTGQRGQEKLFF
clone_size: NA; cdr3_length: 14; j_call: TRBJ1-5; v_call: TRBV6-2/TRBV6-3; d_call: TRBD1; cdr3_nt: TGTGCCAGCAGCCGGACAGGGGAACCCCAGCCCCAGCATTTT; cdr3_aa: CASSRTGEPQPQHF
clone_size: NA; cdr3_length: 12; j_call: TRBJ1-5; v_call: TRBV6-1; d_call: NA; cdr3_nt: TGTGCCAGCAAGGCAGGATATCAGCCCCAGCATTTT; cdr3_aa: CASKAGYQPQHF